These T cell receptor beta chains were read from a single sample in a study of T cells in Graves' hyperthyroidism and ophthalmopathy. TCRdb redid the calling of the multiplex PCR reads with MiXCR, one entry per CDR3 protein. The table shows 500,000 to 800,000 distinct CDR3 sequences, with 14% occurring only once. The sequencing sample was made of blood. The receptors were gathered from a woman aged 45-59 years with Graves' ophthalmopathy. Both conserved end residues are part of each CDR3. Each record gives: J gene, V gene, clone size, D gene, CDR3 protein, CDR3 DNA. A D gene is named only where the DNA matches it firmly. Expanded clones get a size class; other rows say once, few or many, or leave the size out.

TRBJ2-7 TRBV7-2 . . CASSATGTASYEQYF TGTGCCAGCAGCGCTACCGGGACGGCATCCTACGAGCAGTACTTC
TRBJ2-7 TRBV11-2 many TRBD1 CASSLTHRGSPYEQYF TGTGCCAGCAGCTTAACTCACAGGGGTTCTCCCTACGAGCAGTACTTC
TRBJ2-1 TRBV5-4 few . CASSGGLLNEQFF TGTGCCAGCAGTGGGGGACTCCTTAATGAGCAGTTCTTC
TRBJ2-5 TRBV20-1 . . CSAHRDGQNQETQYF TGCAGTGCTCACCGGGATGGGCAGAACCAAGAGACCCAGTACTTC
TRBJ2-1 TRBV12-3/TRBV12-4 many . CASSLHQQAEQFF TGTGCCAGCAGTTTACATCAACAGGCTGAGCAGTTCTTC
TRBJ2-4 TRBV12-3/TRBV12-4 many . CASSARVGKNIQYF TGTGCCAGCAGTGCCAGGGTTGGCAAAAACATTCAGTACTTC
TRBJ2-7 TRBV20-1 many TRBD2 CSASRRGSKGRSYEQYF TGCAGTGCTAGCCGACGCGGGAGTAAGGGACGCTCCTACGAGCAGTACTTC
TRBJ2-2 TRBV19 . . CASSIVLRETGELFF TGTGCCAGTAGTATCGTGTTAAGAGAGACCGGGGAGCTGTTTTTT
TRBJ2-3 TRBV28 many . CASSFLVTDTQYF TGTGCCAGCAGTTTTTTGGTCACAGATACGCAGTATTTT
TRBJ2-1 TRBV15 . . CATSRDESGVYNEQFF TGTGCCACCAGCAGAGATGAGAGCGGAGTCTACAATGAGCAGTTCTTC
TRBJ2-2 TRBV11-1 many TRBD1 CASSPPTGGSGELFF TGTGCCAGCAGCCCCCCGACAGGGGGTTCCGGGGAGCTGTTTTTT
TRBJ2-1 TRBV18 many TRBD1 CASSPLGQGVNEQFF TGTGCCAGCTCACCCCTTGGACAGGGGGTCAATGAGCAGTTCTTC
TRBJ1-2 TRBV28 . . CASSLGVRQGYGYTF TGTGCCAGCAGTTTAGGGGTCCGGCAGGGCTATGGCTACACCTTC
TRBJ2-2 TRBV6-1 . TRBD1 CASVQGESTGELFF TGTGCCAGCGTACAGGGGGAAAGTACCGGGGAGCTGTTTTTT
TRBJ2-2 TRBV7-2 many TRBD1 CASSLQGQVNTGELFF TGTGCCAGCAGCCTCCAAGGACAGGTTAACACCGGGGAGCTGTTTTTT
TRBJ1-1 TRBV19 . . CASSEVGQPNTEAFF TGTGCCAGTAGTGAAGTGGGGCAACCGAACACTGAAGCTTTCTTT
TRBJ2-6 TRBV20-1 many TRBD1 CSARLQGAGSGANVLTF TGCAGTGCTAGATTACAGGGGGCAGGGTCTGGGGCCAACGTCCTGACTTTC
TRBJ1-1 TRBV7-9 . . CASKWAGAVDTEAFF TGTGCCAGCAAATGGGCGGGGGCGGTGGACACTGAAGCTTTCTTT
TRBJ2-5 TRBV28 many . CASSLNGLGETQYF TGTGCCAGCAGTTTAAACGGCCTCGGAGAGACCCAGTACTTC
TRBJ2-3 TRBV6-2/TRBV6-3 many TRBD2 CASSRGLAGGSTDTQYF TGTGCCAGCAGTCGCGGACTAGCGGGAGGGAGCACAGATACGCAGTATTTT
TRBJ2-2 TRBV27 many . CASSTRQPVHPDLIDTGELFF TGTGCCAGCAGTACAAGACAGCCAGTCCACCCCGATCTAATAGACACCGGGGAGCTGTTTTTT
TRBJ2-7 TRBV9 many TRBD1 CASSVTGGPYEQYF TGTGCCAGCAGCGTCACAGGGGGCCCCTACGAGCAGTACTTC